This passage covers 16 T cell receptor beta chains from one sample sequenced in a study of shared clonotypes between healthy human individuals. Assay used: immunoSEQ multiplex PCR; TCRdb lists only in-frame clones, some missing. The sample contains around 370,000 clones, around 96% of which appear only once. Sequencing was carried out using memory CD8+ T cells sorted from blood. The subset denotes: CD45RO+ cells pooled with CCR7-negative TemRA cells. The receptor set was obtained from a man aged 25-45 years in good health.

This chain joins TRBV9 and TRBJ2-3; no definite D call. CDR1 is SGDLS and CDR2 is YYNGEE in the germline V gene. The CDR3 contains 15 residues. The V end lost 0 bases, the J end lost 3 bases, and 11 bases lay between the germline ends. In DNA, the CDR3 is TGTGCCAGCAGCGTAGAGGGTGGGGATACAGATACGCAGTATTTT. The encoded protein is CASSVEGGDTDTQYF.

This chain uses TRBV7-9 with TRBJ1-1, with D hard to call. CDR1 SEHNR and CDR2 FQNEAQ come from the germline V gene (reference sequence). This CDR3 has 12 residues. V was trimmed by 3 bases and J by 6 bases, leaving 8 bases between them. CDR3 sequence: CASSFGGAEAFF. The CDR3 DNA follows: TGTGCCAGCAGCTTTGGAGGCGCTGAAGCTTTCTTT.

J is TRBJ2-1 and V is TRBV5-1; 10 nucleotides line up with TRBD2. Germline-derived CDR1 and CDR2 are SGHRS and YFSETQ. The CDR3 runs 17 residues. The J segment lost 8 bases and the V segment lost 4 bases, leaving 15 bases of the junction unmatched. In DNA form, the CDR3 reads TGCGCCAGCAGCATATTGGACTCGGGACTAGCGACCGATGAGCAGTTCTTC. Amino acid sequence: CASSILDSGLATDEQFF.

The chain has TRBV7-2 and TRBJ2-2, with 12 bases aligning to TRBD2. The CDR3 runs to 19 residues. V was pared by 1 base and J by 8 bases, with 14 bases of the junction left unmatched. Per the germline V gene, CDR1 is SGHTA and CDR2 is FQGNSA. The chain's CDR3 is CASSLVHPPLAGGWGELFF. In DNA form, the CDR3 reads TGTGCCAGCAGCTTAGTTCATCCCCCGCTAGCGGGAGGGTGGGGGGAGCTGTTTTTT.

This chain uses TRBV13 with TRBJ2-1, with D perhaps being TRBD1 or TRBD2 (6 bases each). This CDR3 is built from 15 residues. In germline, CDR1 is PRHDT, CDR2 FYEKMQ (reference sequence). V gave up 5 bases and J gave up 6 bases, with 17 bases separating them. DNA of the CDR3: TGTGCCAGCAGCCGACTAGGGGGAGGCTTCAATGAGCAGTTCTTC. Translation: CASSRLGGGFNEQFF. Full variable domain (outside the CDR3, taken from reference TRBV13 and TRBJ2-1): AAGVIQSPRHLIKEKRETATLKCYPIPRHDTVYWYQQGPGQDPQFLISFYEKMQSDKGSIPDRFSAQQFSDYHSELNMSSLELGDSALYFCASSRLGGGFNEQFFGPGTRLTVL.

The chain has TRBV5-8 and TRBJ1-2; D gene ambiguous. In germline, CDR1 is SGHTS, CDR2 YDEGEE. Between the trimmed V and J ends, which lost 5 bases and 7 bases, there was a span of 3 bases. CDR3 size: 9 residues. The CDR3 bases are TGTGCCAGCAGACTTGGCTACACCTTC. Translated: CASRLGYTF.

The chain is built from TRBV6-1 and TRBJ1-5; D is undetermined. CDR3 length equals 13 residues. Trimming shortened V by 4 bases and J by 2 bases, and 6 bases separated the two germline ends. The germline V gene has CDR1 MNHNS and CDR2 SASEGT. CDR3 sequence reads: CASSGEGNQPQHF. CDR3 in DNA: TGTGCCAGCAGTGGCGAAGGCAATCAGCCCCAGCATTTT.

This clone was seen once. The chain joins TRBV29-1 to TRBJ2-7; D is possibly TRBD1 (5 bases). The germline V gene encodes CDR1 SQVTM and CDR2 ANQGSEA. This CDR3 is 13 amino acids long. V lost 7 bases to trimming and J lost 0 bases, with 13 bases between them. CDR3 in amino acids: CSGVWGSSYEQYF. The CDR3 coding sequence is TGCAGCGGGGTTTGGGGCAGCTCCTACGAGCAGTACTTC.

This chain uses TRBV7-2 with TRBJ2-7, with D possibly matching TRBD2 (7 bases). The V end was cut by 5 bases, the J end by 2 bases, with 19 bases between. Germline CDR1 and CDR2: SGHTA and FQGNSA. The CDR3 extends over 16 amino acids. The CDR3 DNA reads TGTGCCAGCAGCCGCCGGGGGGCTAGCGGAACCTACGAGCAGTACTTC. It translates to CASSRRGASGTYEQYF.

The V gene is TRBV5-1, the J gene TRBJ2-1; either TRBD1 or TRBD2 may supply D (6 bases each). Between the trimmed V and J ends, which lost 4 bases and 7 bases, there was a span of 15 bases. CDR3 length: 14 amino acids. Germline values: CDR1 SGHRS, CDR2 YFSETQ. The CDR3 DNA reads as TGCGCCAGCAGCGCTTCGGGGGCCCTGAATGAGCAGTTCTTC. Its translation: CASSASGALNEQFF.

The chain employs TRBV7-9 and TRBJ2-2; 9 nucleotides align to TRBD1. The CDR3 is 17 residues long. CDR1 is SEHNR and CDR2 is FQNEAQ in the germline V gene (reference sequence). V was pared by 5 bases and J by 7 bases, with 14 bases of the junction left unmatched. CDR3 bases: TGTGCCAGCAGCACGGATGCGTTGACAGGGGGGAACGGGGAGCTGTTTTTT. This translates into CASSTDALTGGNGELFF.

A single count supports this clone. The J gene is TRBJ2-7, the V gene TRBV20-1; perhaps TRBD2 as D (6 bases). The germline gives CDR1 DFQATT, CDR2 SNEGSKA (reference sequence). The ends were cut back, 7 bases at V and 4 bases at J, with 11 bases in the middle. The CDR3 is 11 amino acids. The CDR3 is CSGAGRYEQYF. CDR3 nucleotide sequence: TGCAGTGGAGCGGGCCGGTACGAGCAGTACTTC.

CDR3 in amino acids: CASSPGTKQETQYF. As DNA, the CDR3 is TGTGCCAGCAGCCCCGGGACTAAACAAGAGACCCAGTACTTC. The chain joins TRBV5-4 to TRBJ2-5, with 7 bases identical to TRBD2. Per the germline V gene, CDR1 is SGHNT and CDR2 is YYREEE (reference sequence). The CDR3 is made up of 14 amino acids. Unmatched junction bases numbered 5, after V lost 4 bases and J lost 2 bases.

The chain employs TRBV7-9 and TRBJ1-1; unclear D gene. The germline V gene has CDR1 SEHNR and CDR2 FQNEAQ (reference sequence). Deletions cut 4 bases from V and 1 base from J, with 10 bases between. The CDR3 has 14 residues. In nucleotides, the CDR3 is TGTGCCAGCAGCTGGGGTTCATCGAACACTGAAGCTTTCTTT. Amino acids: CASSWGSSNTEAFF.

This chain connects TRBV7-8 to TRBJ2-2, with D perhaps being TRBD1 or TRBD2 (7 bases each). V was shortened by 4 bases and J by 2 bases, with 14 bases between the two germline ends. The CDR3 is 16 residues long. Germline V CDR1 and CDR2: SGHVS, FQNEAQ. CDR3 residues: CASSYQGGVNTGELFF. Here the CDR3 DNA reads TGTGCCAGCAGCTACCAGGGGGGGGTAAACACCGGGGAGCTGTTTTTT.

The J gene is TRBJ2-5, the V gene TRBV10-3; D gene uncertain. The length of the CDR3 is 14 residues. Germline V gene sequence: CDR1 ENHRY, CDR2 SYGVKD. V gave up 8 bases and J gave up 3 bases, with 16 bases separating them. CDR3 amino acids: CAISVSAEEETQYF. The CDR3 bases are TGTGCCATCTCGGTAAGCGCAGAAGAAGAGACCCAGTACTTC.